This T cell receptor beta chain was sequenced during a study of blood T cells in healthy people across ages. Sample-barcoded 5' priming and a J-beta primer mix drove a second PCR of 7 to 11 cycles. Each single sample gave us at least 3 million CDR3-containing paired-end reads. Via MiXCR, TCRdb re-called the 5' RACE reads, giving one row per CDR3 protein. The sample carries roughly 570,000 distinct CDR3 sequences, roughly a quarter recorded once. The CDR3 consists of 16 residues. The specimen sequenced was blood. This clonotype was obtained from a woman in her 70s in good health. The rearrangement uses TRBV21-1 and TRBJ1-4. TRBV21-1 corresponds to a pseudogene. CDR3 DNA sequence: TGTGCCAGCAGCAATTTCTTTTCGTCGTGTACTCGGAAACTGTTTTTT. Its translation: CASSNFFSSCTRKLFF.